This passage covers 16 T cell receptor beta chains from one sample sequenced in a study of blood T cell repertoires in COVID-19. Here immunoSEQ multiplex PCR was the method, and the copy in TCRdb shows in-frame clones only, minus some. The sample yields roughly 82,000 clones, approximately 82% seen once. Sequencing was carried out using peripheral blood. The source is a man in his 60s with acute or convalescent COVID-19.

The chain is built from TRBV4-3 and TRBJ2-7, with D unresolved. Trimming shortened V by 0 bases and J by 2 bases, and 11 bases separated the two germline ends. The CDR3 is 15 amino acids. Germline V gene sequence: CDR1 LGHNA, CDR2 YSLEER. CDR3 residues: CASSQEASTTYEQYF. CDR3 DNA sequence: TGCGCCAGCAGCCAAGAGGCCTCAACTACCTACGAGCAGTACTTC.

The chain uses TRBV12-5 and TRBJ2-2; D ambiguous. Between the trimmed V and J ends, which lost 7 bases and 4 bases, there was a span of 10 bases. There are 13 residues in the CDR3. Per germline, CDR1 LGHNT and CDR2 FRNRAP. Here the CDR3 reads CASAIERTGELFF. The CDR3 nucleotides are TGTGCTAGTGCCATAGAGCGCACCGGGGAGCTGTTTTTT.

This sequence joins TRBV19 and TRBJ2-7, with D perhaps TRBD1 (7 bases). This CDR3 contains 14 residues. V was trimmed by 3 bases and J by 1 base, leaving 10 bases between them. The germline V gene encodes CDR1 LNHDA and CDR2 SQIVND (reference sequence). The chain's CDR3 is CASSMAGGSYEQYF. CDR3 DNA: TGTGCCAGTAGTATGGCAGGGGGGTCCTACGAGCAGTACTTC.

The V and J genes are TRBV5-1 and TRBJ1-4; D is possibly TRBD1 (6 bases). Trimming left V 4 bases short and J 5 bases short, with 15 bases between. CDR3 length: 15 amino acids. Germline CDR1 reads SGHRS; CDR2 reads YFSETQ. The CDR3 DNA is TGCGCCAGCAGCGATACCGGGACACCAAATGAAAAACTGTTTTTT. Its translation: CASSDTGTPNEKLFF.

This clone was observed once. This chain connects TRBV5-6 to TRBJ1-5, with 9 bases lining up with TRBD1. Trimming took 4 bases from V and 7 from J; bases not matched to a gene: 12. The CDR3 spans 16 residues. The V gene's germline CDR1 is SGHDT and CDR2 YYEEEE. For the CDR3, the DNA is TGTGCCAGCAGCATAAGCGGGACAGGGATTATCCAGCCCCAGCATTTT. It yields the protein CASSISGTGIIQPQHF.

This CDR3 is CASSQDKGQGRYEQYF. In nucleotides, the CDR3 is TGCGCCAGCAGCCAAGATAAGGGACAGGGGCGCTACGAGCAGTACTTC. The chain is built from TRBV4-3 and TRBJ2-7, with 10 bases that match TRBD1. The CDR3 length is 16 residues. CDR1 is LGHNA, CDR2 YSLEER, per germline. Trimming removed 0 bases from V and 3 bases from J; junction bases left unmatched: 5.

CDR3 sequence reads: CASRTTGGNYGYTF. CDR3 nucleotide sequence: TGTGCCAGCAGAACGACAGGGGGAAACTATGGCTACACCTTC. This chain connects TRBV28 to TRBJ1-2, with 9 bases that match TRBD1. V lost 6 bases and J lost 2; bases outside the gene matches: 4. The V gene's germline CDR1 is MDHEN and CDR2 SYDVKM. The CDR3 runs to 14 residues.

V is TRBV10-2 and J is TRBJ2-5, with TRBD2 identical over 9 bases. This CDR3 contains 17 residues. Germline V gene data show CDR1 as WSHSY and CDR2 as SAAADI. V gave up 1 base and J gave up 2 bases; unmatched junction bases: 8. CDR3 loop: CASSEFKAAGGQETQYF. DNA of the CDR3: TGCGCCAGCAGTGAGTTTAAGGCGGCGGGGGGGCAAGAGACCCAGTACTTC.

The CDR3 reads CATRNRGTTEAFF. As DNA, the CDR3 is TGTGCCACAAGGAACAGGGGAACTACTGAAGCTTTCTTT. This chain connects TRBV19 to TRBJ1-1, with TRBD1 identical over 7 bases. The V gene's germline CDR1 is LNHDA and CDR2 SQIVND (reference sequence). This CDR3 comprises 13 residues. V lost 10 bases to trimming and J lost 5 bases; unmatched junction nucleotides: 10.

The table lists this clone with a few counts. The chain carries TRBV6-5 and TRBJ1-4; TRBD1 aligns across 8 bases. From germline, CDR1 is MNHEY and CDR2 SVGAGI. The trim removed 6 bases at V and 10 bases at J, leaving 13 bases unmatched. The CDR3 sequence is 15 residues long. DNA of the CDR3: TGTGCCAGCAGAGCCCATGGACAGGGTCAGGGAAAACTGTTTTTT. It is translated as CASRAHGQGQGKLFF.

V gene TRBV6-5 combines with J gene TRBJ2-5; maybe TRBD1 (6 bases). CDR3 size: 14 residues. V gave up 5 bases and J gave up 5 bases, with 15 bases separating them. The germline gives CDR1 MNHEY, CDR2 SVGAGI. The CDR3: CASSRDRSGETQYF. CDR3 bases: TGTGCCAGCAGTCGCGACAGGTCCGGGGAGACCCAGTACTTC.

This rearrangement joins TRBV5-8 to TRBJ1-1; D not resolved. Deletions cut 2 bases from V and 6 bases from J, with 11 bases between. CDR3 length equals 13 residues. Germline V gene lookup returns CDR1 SGHTS and CDR2 YDEGEE. DNA of the CDR3: TGTGCCAGCAGCTTCTCGGGGTTCGCTGAAGCTTTCTTT. It is translated as CASSFSGFAEAFF.

V is TRBV7-2 and J is TRBJ2-5; 13 bases line up with TRBD2. Germline lookup yields CDR1 SGHTA and CDR2 FQGNSA. The CDR3 totals 19 residues. Trimming at V came to 0 bases and at J to 1 base, leaving 8 bases not matched to a gene. This CDR3 reads CASSLAATSGGGPQETQYF. CDR3 DNA: TGTGCCAGCAGCTTAGCAGCTACTAGCGGGGGGGGACCCCAAGAGACCCAGTACTTC.

V gene TRBV3-1 (or the pseudogene TRBV3-2) combines with J gene TRBJ2-1, with TRBD2 matching 7 bases. The CDR3 is 13 amino acids. Germline values: CDR1 LGHDT, CDR2 YNNKEL (reference sequence). V gave up 0 bases and J gave up 15 bases; unmatched junction bases: 8. CDR3 sequence (DNA): TGTGCCAGCAGCCAAGATCCCCAGCGGGGTGGGTTCTTC. Its protein product is CASSQDPQRGGFF.

The V and J genes are TRBV6-5 and TRBJ2-7; TRBD2 matches 7 bases. CDR1 MNHEY and CDR2 SVGAGI come from the germline V gene. The CDR3 is made up of 15 amino acids. Trimming at V came to 0 bases and at J to 5 bases, leaving 7 bases not matched to a gene. The chain's CDR3 is CASSYSGGSMHEQYF. The CDR3 DNA follows: TGTGCCAGCAGTTACTCCGGGGGGAGTATGCACGAGCAGTACTTC.

Remarks on this clone: The sample has other DNA sequences that encode this CDR3 too. The chain is built from TRBV19 and TRBJ2-7, with 7 positions matching TRBD2. There are 12 residues in the CDR3. Germline-derived CDR1 and CDR2 are LNHDA and SQIVND (reference sequence). V lost 4 bases, J lost 10 bases, and 7 bases stayed unmatched. Here the CDR3 DNA reads TGTGCCAGTAGTAGGGGCCGCGGGGGACAGTACTTC. Translation gives CASSRGRGGQYF.